The TCR beta chain described here comes from a study of shared T cell receptors in the human thymus. Trimming at V came to 7 bases and at J to 6 bases, leaving 17 bases not matched to a gene. CDR1 and CDR2 from the germline V gene are SNHLY and FYNNEI. CDR3 length equals 17 residues. The assay was immunoSEQ multiplex PCR, and TCRdb's table has in-frame clones only and misses some. The table has around 730,000 clones, approximately 85% seen once; the top ten hold 0.0095% to 0.011%. These data also featured in a second study, about human thymus T cells. That source adds: The donor group consisted of healthy Finnish infants who were having corrective surgery for congenital heart defects. From resections taken during corrective heart surgery, the thymus tissue was obtained. As related research reported, thymic repertoires overlapped highly among unrelated individuals.

This sequence joins TRBV2 and TRBJ1-4; 7 bases fit TRBD1. This TCR was sampled from a girl under three years old with a congenital heart defect. Sequencing was performed on thymocytes. Here the CDR3 reads CASNPTVLTGRHEKLFF. The CDR3 DNA is TGTGCCAGCAACCCGACCGTCCTGACAGGGCGACATGAAAAACTGTTTTTT.